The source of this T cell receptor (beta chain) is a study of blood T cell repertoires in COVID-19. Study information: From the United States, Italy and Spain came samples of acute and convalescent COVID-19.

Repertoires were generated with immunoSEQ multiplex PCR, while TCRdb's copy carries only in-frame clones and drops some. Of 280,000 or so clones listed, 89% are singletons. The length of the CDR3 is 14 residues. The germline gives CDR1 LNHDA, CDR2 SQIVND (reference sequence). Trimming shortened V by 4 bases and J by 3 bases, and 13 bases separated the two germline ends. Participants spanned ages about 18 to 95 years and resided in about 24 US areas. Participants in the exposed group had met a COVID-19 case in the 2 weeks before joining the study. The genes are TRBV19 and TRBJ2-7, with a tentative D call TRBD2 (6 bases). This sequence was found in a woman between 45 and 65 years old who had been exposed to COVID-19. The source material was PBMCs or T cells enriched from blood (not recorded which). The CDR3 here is CASSSPGGRYEQYF. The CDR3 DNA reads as TGTGCCAGTAGTAGTCCCGGAGGGCGCTACGAGCAGTACTTC.